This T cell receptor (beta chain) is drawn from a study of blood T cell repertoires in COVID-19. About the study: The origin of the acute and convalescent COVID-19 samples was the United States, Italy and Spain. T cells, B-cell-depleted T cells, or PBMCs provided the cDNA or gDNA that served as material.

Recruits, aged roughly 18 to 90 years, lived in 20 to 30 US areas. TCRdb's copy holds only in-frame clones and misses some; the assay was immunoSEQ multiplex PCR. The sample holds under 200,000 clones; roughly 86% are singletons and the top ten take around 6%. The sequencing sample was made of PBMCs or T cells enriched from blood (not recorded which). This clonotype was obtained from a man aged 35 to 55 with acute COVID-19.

The CDR3 region is CASSQGQGGLNTEAFF. CDR3 DNA sequence: TGCGCCAGCAGCCAAGGTCAGGGGGGCTTGAACACTGAAGCTTTCTTT. The chain employs TRBV4-1 and TRBJ1-1; 7 bases map to TRBD1. J gave up 0 bases and V 1 base, and 5 bases lay outside the gene matches. CDR3 length equals 16 residues. Looked up from germline, CDR1 is MGHRA and CDR2 is YSYEKL.